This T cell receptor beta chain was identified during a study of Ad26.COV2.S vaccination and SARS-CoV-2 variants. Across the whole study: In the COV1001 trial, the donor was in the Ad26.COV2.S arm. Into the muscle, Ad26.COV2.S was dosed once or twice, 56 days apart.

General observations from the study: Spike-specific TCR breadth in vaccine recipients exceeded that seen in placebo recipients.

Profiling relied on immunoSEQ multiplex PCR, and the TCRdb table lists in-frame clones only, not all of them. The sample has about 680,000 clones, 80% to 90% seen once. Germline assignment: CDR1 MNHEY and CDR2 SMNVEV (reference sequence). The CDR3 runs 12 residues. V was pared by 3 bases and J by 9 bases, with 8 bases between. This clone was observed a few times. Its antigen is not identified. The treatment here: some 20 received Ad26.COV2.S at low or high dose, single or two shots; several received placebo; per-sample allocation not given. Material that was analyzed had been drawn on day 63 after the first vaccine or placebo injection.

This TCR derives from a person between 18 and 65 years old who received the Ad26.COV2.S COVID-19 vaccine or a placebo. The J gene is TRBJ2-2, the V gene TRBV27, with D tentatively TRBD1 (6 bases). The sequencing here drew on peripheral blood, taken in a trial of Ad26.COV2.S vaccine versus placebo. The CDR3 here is CASSFGGRELFF. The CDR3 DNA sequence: TGTGCCAGCAGTTTTGGGGGCAGGGAGCTGTTTTTT.